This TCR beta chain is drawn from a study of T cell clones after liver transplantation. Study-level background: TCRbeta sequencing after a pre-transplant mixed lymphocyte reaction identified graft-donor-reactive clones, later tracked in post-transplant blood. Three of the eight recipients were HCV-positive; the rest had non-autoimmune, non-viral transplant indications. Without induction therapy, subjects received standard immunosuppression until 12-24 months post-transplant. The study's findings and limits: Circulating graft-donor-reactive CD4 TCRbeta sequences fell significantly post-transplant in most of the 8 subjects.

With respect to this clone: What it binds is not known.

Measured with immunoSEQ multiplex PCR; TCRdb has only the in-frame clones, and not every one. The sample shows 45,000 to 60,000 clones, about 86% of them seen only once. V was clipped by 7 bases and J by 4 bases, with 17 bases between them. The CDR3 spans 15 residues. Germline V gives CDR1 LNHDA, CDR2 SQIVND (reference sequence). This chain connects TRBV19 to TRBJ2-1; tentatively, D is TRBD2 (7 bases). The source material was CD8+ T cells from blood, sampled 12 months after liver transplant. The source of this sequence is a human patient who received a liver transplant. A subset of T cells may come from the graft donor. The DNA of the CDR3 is TGTGCCAGTACCATAGGGGGGGCAGGGTACAATGAGCAGTTCTTC. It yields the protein CASTIGGAGYNEQFF.